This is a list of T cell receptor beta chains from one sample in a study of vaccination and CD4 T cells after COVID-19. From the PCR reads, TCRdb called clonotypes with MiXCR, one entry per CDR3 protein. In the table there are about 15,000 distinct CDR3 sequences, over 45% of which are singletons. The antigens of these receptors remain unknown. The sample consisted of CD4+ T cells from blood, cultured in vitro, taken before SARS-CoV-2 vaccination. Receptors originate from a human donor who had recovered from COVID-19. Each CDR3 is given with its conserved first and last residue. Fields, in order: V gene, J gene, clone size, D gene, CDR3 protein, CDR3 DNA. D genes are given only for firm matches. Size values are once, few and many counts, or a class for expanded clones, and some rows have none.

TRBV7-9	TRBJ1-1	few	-	CASSWARGASLTEAFF	TGTGCCAGCAGCTGGGCACGGGGGGCCTCCCTCACTGAAGCTTTCTTT
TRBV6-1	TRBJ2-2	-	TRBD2	CASSPGTSGSWTNTGELFF	TGTGCCAGCAGTCCCGGGACTAGCGGGAGCTGGACAAACACCGGGGAGCTGTTTTTT
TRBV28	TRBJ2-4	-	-	CASSSTERAESPKNIQYF	TGTGCCAGCAGTTCCACAGAGCGTGCGGAGTCGCCCAAAAACATTCAGTACTTC
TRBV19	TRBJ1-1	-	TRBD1	CASSIRPGQPRNTEAFF	TGTGCCAGTAGTATCCGTCCGGGACAGCCTAGGAACACTGAAGCTTTCTTT
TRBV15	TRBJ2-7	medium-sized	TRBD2	CATSRDREGPDEQYF	TGTGCCACCAGCAGAGATCGGGAGGGGCCGGACGAGCAGTACTTC
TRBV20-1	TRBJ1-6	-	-	CSARTQYNSPLHF	TGCAGTGCTAGAACGCAGTATAATTCACCCCTCCACTTT
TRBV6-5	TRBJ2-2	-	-	CASSSPGELFF	TGTGCCAGCAGTTCCCCCGGGGAGCTGTTTTTT
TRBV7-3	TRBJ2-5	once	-	CASSGRLGQETQYF	TGTGCCAGCAGCGGCAGACTGGGACAAGAGACCCAGTACTTC
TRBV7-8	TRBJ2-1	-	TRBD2	CASSFTGTSGYNEQFF	TGTGCCAGCAGCTTTACCGGGACTAGCGGGTACAATGAGCAGTTCTTC
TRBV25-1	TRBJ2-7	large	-	CASSEEWAGAEQYF	TGTGCCAGCAGTGAGGAATGGGCAGGGGCCGAGCAGTACTTC
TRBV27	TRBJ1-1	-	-	CASSPRFDTEAFF	TGTGCCAGCAGTCCCCGCTTTGACACTGAAGCTTTCTTT
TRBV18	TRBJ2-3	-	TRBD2	CASSPPFLAGEADTQYF	TGTGCCAGCTCACCACCATTTTTAGCGGGAGAGGCAGATACGCAGTATTTT
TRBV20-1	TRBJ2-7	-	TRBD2	CSGTGGYDEQYF	TGCAGTGGGACCGGGGGGTATGACGAGCAGTACTTC
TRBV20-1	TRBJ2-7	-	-	CSATHYEQYF	TGCAGTGCTACGCATTACGAGCAGTACTTC
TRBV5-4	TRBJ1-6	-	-	CASSRDTNSPLHF	TGTGCCAGCAGCCGGGACACTAATTCACCCCTCCACTTT
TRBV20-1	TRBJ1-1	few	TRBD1	CSAKTGDTEAFF	TGCAGTGCTAAAACAGGGGACACTGAAGCTTTCTTT
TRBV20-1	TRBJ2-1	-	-	CSASQSRHNEQFF	TGCAGTGCTAGTCAAAGCAGGCACAATGAGCAGTTCTTC
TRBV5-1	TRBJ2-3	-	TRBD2	CASSLGLAGVTDTQYF	TGCGCCAGCAGCTTGGGACTAGCGGGGGTCACAGATACGCAGTATTTT